This T cell receptor (beta chain) was identified during a study of blood T cell repertoires in COVID-19. The table came from immunoSEQ multiplex PCR; TCRdb's copy has only in-frame clones and leaves some out. Counted here are 300,000 to 350,000 clones, more than 75% occurring once; the ten biggest clones make up about 0.93%. The CDR3 has 18 residues. Germline CDR1 SGHDT, CDR2 YYEEEE. V trimming: 3 bases; J trimming: 4 bases; junction bases outside the gene matches: 10. Living in under 30 US areas, the participants were between 18 and 89 years of age. Cohort 3 recovery required two negative PCRs, clearance, or symptom resolution.

The chain recombines TRBV5-6 with TRBJ2-6, with 10 bases matching TRBD1. The sequencing sample was made of PBMCs or T cells enriched from blood (not recorded which). The TCR comes from a woman aged 30 to 39 who had recovered from COVID-19. CDR3 nucleotide sequence: TGTGCCAGCAGCTCCCCCGGGACAGGGGTTACGGGGGCCAACGTCCTGACTTTC. Protein product: CASSSPGTGVTGANVLTF.